This entry lists 9 T cell receptor beta chains sequenced from one sample in a study of PD-1 blockade in classical Hodgkin lymphoma. Sequenced by immunoSEQ multiplex PCR; TCRdb stores in-frame clones only, minus some. The sample lists 25,000 to 35,000 clones, more than 80% occurring once. Time point meaning: cycle 4 day 1 (C4D1), after more than five weeks of nivolumab. Relapse was seen in all patients after autologous stem cell transplantation, and brentuximab vedotin exposure was variable. Thawed PBMCs were the source of CD4+ T cells, purified by magnetic negative selection. Specimen: CD4+ T cells from blood, collected before the fourth cycle of nivolumab. These receptors all come from a human donor with classical Hodgkin lymphoma.

V and J are TRBV5-1 and TRBJ1-5, with a possible D match to TRBD1 (6 bases). Trimming shortened V by 4 bases and J by 7 bases, and 21 bases separated the two germline ends. The CDR3 has 16 residues. The germline CDR1 and CDR2 sequences are SGHRS and YFSETQ. The CDR3: CASSPGGGGLGQPQHF. The CDR3 bases are TGCGCCAGCAGCCCCGGGGGCGGGGGGTTAGGCCAGCCCCAGCATTTT. The complete variable domain, with remaining parts taken from reference TRBV5-1 and TRBJ1-5, reads KAGVTQTPRYLIKTRGQQVTLSCSPISGHRSVSWYQQTPGQGLQFLFEYFSETQRNKGNFPGRFSGRQFSNSRSEMNVSTLELGDSALYLCASSPGGGGLGQPQHFGDGTRLSIL.

The chain uses TRBV28 and TRBJ2-7; D unclear. CDR3 length equals 14 residues. V was clipped by 5 bases and J by 2 bases, with 13 bases between them. Germline CDR1 reads MDHEN; CDR2 reads SYDVKM. DNA of the CDR3: TGTGCCAGCAGTCCGCCGACCCGACCCTACGAGCAGTACTTC. Its protein is CASSPPTRPYEQYF.

V and J are TRBV6-6 and TRBJ2-5, with 7 bases aligning to TRBD1. After removal of 6 bases from V and 3 bases from J, the junction contained 1 base not matched to a gene. CDR1 is MNHNY and CDR2 is SVGAGI in the germline V gene (reference sequence). The CDR3 has 12 amino acids. CDR3 in amino acids: CASRQGKETQYF. CDR3 nucleotides: TGTGCCAGCAGACAGGGGAAAGAGACCCAGTACTTC.

This chain links TRBV5-1 with TRBJ2-4, with TRBD2 as a possible D gene (5 bases). Trimming stripped 0 bases from V and 7 bases from J, with 11 bases between. Germline loops: CDR1 SGHRS, CDR2 YFSETQ. The CDR3 consists of 14 residues. In DNA, the CDR3 is TGCGCCAGCAGCTTGGGACGGGAAAATAACATTCAGTACTTC. It translates to CASSLGRENNIQYF.

This chain links TRBV5-4 with TRBJ1-1; TRBD1 might be the D (5 bases). V was trimmed by 4 bases and J by 1 base, leaving 14 bases between them. CDR1 SGHNT and CDR2 YYREEE come from the germline V gene (reference sequence). The CDR3 loop spans 15 amino acids. As DNA, the CDR3 is TGTGCCAGCAGCCCCGGGGGAACCTCGAACACTGAAGCTTTCTTT. Its protein is CASSPGGTSNTEAFF.

This clone was counted once. The V gene is TRBV7-9, the J gene TRBJ2-7, with 13 bases fitting TRBD2. After removal of 4 bases from V and 4 bases from J, the junction contained 10 bases not matched to a gene. The CDR3 covers 17 residues. Germline CDR1 SEHNR, CDR2 FQNEAQ (reference sequence). DNA for the CDR3: TGTGCCAGCAGCTCACTCGGGACTAGCGGGGCCTTTTACGAGCAGTACTTC. This translates into CASSSLGTSGAFYEQYF.

The V gene is TRBV7-2, the J gene TRBJ2-7; 9 nucleotides align to TRBD1. This CDR3 is built from 14 residues. Germline CDR1 and CDR2: SGHTA and FQGNSA. The J segment lost 2 bases and the V segment lost 7 bases, leaving 6 bases of the junction unmatched. In DNA form, the CDR3 reads TGTGCCAGCAACCTCGGGACAGGGCCCTACGAGCAGTACTTC. Its protein product is CASNLGTGPYEQYF.

The CDR3 sequence is CASSEVPPPAMGRHEQYF. The CDR3 region has the DNA TGTGCCAGCAGTGAAGTCCCCCCCCCGGCGATGGGGAGGCACGAGCAGTACTTC. The rearrangement uses TRBV6-1 and TRBJ2-7, with D maybe TRBD2 (6 bases). Trimming stripped 1 base from V and 5 bases from J, with 24 bases between. Germline loops: CDR1 MNHNS, CDR2 SASEGT. This CDR3 comprises 18 residues.

The gene calls are TRBV29-1 and TRBJ1-6; D not certain. The CDR3 sequence is 13 residues long. V lost 6 bases and J lost 1, with 7 bases in between. The germline V gene has CDR1 SQVTM and CDR2 ANQGSEA. The CDR3 sequence is CSVRLSYNSPLHF. In DNA, the CDR3 is TGCAGCGTCCGATTGTCCTATAATTCACCCCTCCACTTT.